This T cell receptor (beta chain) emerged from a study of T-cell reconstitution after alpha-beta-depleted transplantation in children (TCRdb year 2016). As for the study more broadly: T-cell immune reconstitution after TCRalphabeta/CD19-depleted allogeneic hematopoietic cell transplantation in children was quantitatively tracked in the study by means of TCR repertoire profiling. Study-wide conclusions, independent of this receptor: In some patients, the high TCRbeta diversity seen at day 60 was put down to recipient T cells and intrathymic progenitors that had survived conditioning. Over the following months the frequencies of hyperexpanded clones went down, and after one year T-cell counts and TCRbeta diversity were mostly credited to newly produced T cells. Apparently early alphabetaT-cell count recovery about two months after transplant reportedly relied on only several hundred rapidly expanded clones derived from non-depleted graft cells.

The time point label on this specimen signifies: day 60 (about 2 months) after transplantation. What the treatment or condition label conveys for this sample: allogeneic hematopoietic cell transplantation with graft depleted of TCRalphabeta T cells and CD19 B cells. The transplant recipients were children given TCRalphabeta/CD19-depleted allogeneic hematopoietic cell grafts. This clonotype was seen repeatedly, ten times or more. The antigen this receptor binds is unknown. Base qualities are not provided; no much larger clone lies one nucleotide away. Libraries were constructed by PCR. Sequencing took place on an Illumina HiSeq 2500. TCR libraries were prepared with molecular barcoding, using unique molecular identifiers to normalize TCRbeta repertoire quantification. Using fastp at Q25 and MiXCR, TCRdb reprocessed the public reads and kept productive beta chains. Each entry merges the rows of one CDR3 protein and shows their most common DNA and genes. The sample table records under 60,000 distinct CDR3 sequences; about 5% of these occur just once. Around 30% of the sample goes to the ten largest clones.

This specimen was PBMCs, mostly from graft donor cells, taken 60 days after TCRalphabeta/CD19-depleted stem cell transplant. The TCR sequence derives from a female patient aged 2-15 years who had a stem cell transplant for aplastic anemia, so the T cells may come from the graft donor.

At the DNA level, the sequence is TGTGCCAGCGGTGGAAGGGGGTCGGTTATCTACGAGCAGTACTTC. The translation is CASGGRGSVIYEQYF. The rearranged segments are TRBV28 and TRBJ2-7; matching of 6 bases hints at TRBD1 as the D gene. The cysteine opens and the phenylalanine closes a CDR3 of 15 amino acids. The CDR3 DNA has 45 bases and is translated from base 1. Deletion took 8 bases off V and 3 bases off J, with a span of 20 bases between the germline ends. Via the germline V gene, CDR1 is MDHEN and CDR2 SYDVKM.